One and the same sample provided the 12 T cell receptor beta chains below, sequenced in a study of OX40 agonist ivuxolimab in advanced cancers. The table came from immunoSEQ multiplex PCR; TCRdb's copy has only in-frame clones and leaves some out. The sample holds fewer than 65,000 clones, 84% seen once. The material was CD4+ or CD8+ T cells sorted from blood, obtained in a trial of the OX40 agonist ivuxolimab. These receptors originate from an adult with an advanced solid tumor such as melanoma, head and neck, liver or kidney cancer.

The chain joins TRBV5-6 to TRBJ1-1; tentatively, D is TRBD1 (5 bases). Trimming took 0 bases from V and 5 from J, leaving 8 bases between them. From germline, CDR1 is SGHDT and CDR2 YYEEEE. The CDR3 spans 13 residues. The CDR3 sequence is CASSLAGLTEAFF. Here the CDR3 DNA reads TGTGCCAGCAGCTTGGCAGGGTTAACTGAAGCTTTCTTT.

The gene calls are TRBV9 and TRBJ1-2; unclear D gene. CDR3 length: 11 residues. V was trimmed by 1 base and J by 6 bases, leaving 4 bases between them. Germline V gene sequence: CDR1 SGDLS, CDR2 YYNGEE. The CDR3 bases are TGTGCCAGCAGCGTACGGAATGGCTACACCTTC. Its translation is CASSVRNGYTF.

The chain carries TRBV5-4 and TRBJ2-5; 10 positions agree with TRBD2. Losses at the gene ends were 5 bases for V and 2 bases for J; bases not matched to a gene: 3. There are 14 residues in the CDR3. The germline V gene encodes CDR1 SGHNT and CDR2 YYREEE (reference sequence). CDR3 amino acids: CASSRTSGQETQYF. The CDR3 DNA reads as TGTGCCAGCAGTCGGACTAGCGGACAAGAGACCCAGTACTTC.

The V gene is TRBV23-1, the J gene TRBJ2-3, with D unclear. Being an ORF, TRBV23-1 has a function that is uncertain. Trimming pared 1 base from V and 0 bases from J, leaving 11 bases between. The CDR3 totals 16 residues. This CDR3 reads CASSQFNHLSTDTQYF. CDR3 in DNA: TGCGCCAGCAGTCAATTCAACCACCTAAGCACAGATACGCAGTATTTT.

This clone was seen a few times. Here the CDR3 reads CASKGKRGWNEQFF. The DNA of the CDR3 is TGTGCCAGCAAAGGAAAGCGGGGGTGGAATGAGCAGTTCTTC. The chain uses TRBV6-5 and TRBJ2-1, with 8 nucleotides matching TRBD2. After removal of 7 bases from V and 7 bases from J, the junction contained 9 bases not matched to a gene. The germline V gene has CDR1 MNHEY and CDR2 SVGAGI. This CDR3 is built from 14 residues.

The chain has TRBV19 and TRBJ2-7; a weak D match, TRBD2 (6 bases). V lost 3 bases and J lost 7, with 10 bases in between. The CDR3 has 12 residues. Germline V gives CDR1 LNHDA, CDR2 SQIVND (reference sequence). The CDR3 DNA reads TGTGCCAGTAGTATTTTGGAGGGTGAGCAGTACTTC. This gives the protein CASSILEGEQYF.

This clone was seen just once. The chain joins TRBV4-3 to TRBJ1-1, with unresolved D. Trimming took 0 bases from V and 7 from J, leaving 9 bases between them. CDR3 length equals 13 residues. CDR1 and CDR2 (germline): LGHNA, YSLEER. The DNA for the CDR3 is TGCGCCAGCAGCCAAGAGGTGTTAAGTGAAGCTTTCTTT. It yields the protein CASSQEVLSEAFF.

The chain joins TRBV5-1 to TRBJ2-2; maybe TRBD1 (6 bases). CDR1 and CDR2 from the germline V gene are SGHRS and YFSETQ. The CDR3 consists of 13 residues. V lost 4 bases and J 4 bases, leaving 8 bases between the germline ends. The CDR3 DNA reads TGCGCCAGCAGCCCGACAGGCACCGGGGAGCTGTTTTTT. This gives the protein CASSPTGTGELFF.

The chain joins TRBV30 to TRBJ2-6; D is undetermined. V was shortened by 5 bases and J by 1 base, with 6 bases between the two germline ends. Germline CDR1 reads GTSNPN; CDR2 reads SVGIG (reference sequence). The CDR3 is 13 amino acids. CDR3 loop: CAWGSSGANVLTF. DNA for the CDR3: TGTGCCTGGGGTTCTTCTGGGGCCAACGTCCTGACTTTC.

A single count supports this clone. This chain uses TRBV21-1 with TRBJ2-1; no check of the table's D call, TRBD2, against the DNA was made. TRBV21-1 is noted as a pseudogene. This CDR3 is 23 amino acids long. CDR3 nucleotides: TGTGCCAGCAGCAAAGGAGGGGATAGCGGGAGGCAACATATGATACAATGGGGTGATGAGCAGTTCTTC. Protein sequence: CASSKGGDSGRQHMIQWGDEQFF.

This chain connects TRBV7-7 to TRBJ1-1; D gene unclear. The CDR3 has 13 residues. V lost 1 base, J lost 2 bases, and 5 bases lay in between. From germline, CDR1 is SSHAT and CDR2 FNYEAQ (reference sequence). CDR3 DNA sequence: TGTGCCAGCAGCTTAGACGTCAACACTGAAGCTTTCTTT. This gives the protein CASSLDVNTEAFF.

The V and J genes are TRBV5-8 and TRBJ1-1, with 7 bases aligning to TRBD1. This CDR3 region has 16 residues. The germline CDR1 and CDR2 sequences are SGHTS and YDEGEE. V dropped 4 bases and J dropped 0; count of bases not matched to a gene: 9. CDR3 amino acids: CASSVHRGAMNTEAFF. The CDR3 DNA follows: TGTGCCAGCAGCGTCCACAGGGGTGCTATGAACACTGAAGCTTTCTTT.